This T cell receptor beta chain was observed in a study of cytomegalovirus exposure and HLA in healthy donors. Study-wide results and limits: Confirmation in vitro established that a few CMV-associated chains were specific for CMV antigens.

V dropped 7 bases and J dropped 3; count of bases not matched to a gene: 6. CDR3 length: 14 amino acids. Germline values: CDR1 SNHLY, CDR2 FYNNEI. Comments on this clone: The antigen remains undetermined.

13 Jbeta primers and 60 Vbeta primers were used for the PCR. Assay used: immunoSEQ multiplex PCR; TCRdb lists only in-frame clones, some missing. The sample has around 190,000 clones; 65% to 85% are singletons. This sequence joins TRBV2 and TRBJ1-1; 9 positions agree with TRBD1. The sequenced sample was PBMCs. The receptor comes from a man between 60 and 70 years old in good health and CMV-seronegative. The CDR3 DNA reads TGTGCCAGCACCTGGAGGACAGGGGACACTGAAGCTTTCTTT. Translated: CASTWRTGDTEAFF.